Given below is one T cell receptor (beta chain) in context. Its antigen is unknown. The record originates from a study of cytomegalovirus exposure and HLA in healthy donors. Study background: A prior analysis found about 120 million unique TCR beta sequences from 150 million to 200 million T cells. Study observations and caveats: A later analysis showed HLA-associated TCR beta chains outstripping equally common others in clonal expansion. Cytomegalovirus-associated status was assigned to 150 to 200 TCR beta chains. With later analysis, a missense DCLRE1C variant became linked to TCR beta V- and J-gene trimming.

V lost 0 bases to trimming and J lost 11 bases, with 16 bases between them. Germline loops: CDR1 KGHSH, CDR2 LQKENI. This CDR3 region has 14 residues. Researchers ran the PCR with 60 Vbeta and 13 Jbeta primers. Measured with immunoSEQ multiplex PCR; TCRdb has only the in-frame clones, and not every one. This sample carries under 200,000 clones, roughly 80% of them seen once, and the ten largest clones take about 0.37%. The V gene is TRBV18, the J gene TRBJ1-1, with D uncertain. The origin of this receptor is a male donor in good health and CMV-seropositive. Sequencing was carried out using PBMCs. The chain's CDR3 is CASSPPDSGWAAFF. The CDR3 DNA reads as TGTGCCAGCTCACCACCGGATTCAGGTTGGGCGGCTTTCTTT.